This T cell receptor beta chain was profiled in a study of PD-1 blockade in classical Hodgkin lymphoma (dated by TCRdb to 2018 to 2021). Context from the whole study: Nivolumab dosing was 3 mg/kg intravenously every 2 weeks, continuing until either disease progression or unacceptable toxicity. To define a peripheral blood immune signature of response to PD-1 blockade in classical Hodgkin lymphoma, the study combined TCR beta sequencing with CyTOF. The research as a whole found: By C4D1, a significant rise was seen in CD4+ TCR diversity but not in CD8+ TCR diversity (p=0.0027 vs p=0.16), and the rise was most apparent among complete responders (p=0.02). Trial patients achieving complete response had baseline diversity similar to newly diagnosed patients, whereas partial responders and progressors had significantly lower diversity. Only a single clinical trial cohort was studied, and what caused the repertoire differences, possibly disease activity or prior therapy, remained undefined. Lower diversity was observed in patients in whom nivolumab was started less than 1 year after ASCT, and these patients were excluded from later analyses so that confounding by immune reconstitution would be avoided. Baseline TCR diversity was reported to be lower in newly diagnosed patients than in healthy donors, and even lower in relapsed/refractory patients.

Germline trimming amounts to 4 bases on V and 3 bases on J, with 5 as the count of junction bases outside the gene matches. The CDR3 sequence holds 15 residues, the cysteine and phenylalanine included. CDR3 DNA is the only sequence kept; it has 45 bases, read in frame from the first base. Looking up the germline V gene yields CDR1 SGHDN and CDR2 FVKESK. What the time point label conveys for this sample: cycle 4 day 1 (C4D1), after about 6 weeks of nivolumab. Relapse after autologous stem cell transplantation had occurred in all trial patients, and cohorts A, B and C were distinguished by prior brentuximab vedotin exposure. A total of more than 55 patients with relapsed/refractory classical Hodgkin lymphoma made up the trial cohort, and each patient's best overall response was complete response, partial response or progressive disease. In the multi-cohort phase II CheckMate 205 trial, trial patients received single-agent nivolumab. An independent review committee assessed best overall response using the 2007 International Working Group response criteria. PBMCs from the trial were collected at three points: immediately before nivolumab initiation (C1D1), and during therapy at cycle 2 day 1 and cycle 4 day 1. Peripheral blood was collected in 8 mL Vacutainer Cell Preparation Tubes, from which PBMCs were isolated by centrifugation and then cryopreserved.

Genomic DNA was isolated using the Qiagen DNeasy kit from unsorted PBMCs as well as from negatively selected CD4+ and CD8+ fractions. TCR beta CDR3 regions were amplified by immunoSEQ multiplex PCR using primers annealing to V and J segments. Amplification bias was minimized using a synthetic immune receptor repertoire, and residual bias was removed computationally after sequencing. From the authors' description of their analysis: Repertoire diversity was quantified as the Shannon entropy index using custom Python scripts. Unsorted, CD4+ and CD8+ repertoires were analyzed separately, except in combined analyses where CD4+ and CD8+ sequences were merged in silico. A clone counted as expanded when the clone's frequency after treatment rose at least 2-fold relative to C1D1, and clones undetected at baseline were given a pseudocount of 0.5. Singleton clones were defined as clones with 0 or 1 copy at C1D1, and non-singleton clones were defined as clones with 2 or more copies. By matching protein sequences in sorted samples from the same patient, clones expanded in unsorted samples were annotated as CD4+, CD8+ or unknown. Wilcoxon tests on paired samples were used to test diversity changes from C1D1 to C4D1. This is the immuneACCESS table as TCRdb keeps it, with only in-frame sequences that have V and J called. A part of the clones is gone; compared with another copy, unresolved V genes explain less than half, and the rest is unexplained. V and J calls and clone size are copied from that table; D and trimming were computed from the DNA. This sample has over 50,000 clones in its table, and 87% of those were observed once. Clones ranked in the top ten supply over 7.5% of the sample.

This clone has just one count. What antigen it recognizes has not been identified. No per-base quality is available; no much larger clone lies one base away. Sequencing used peripheral blood mononuclear cells (PBMCs), obtained before the fourth cycle of nivolumab. The rearranged segments are TRBV14 and TRBJ2-7; the central 11 bases match TRBD2. The TCR sequence derives from a human donor with classical Hodgkin lymphoma. In nucleotide form, the sequence is TGTGCCAGCAGCCTTAGCGGGGGGGGAAACTACGAGCAGTACTTC. Translated, this gives CASSLSGGGNYEQYF.